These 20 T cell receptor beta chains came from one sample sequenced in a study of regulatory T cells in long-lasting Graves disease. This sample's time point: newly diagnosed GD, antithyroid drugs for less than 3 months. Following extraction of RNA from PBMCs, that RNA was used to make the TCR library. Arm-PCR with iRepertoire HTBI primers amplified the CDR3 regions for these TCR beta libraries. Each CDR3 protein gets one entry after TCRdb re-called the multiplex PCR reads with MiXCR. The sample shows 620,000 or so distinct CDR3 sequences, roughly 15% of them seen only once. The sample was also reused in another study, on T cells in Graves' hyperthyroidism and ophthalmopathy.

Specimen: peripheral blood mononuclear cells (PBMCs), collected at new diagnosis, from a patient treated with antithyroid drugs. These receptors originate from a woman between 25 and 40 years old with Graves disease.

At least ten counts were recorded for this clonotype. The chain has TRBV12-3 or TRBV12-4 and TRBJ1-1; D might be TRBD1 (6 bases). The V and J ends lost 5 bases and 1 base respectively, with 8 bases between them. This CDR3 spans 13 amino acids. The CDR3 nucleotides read TGTGCCAGCAGTGGGGACACGAACACTGAAGCTTTCTTT. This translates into CASSGDTNTEAFF.

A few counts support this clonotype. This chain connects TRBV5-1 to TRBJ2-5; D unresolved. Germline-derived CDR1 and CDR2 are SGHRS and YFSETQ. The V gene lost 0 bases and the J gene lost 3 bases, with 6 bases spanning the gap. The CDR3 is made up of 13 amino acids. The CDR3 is CASSLVVEETQYF. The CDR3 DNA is TGCGCCAGCAGCTTGGTAGTAGAAGAGACCCAGTACTTC.

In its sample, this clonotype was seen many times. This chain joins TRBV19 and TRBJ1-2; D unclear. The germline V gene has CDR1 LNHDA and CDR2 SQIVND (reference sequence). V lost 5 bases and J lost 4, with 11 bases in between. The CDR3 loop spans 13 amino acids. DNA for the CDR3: TGTGCCAGTAGTCAGCCGGGGAGCTATGGCTACACCTTC. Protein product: CASSQPGSYGYTF. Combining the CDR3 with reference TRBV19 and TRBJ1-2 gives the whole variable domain DGGITQSPKYLFRKEGQNVTLSCEQNLNHDAMYWYRQDPGQGLRLIYYSQIVNDFQKGDIAEGYSVSREKKESFPLTVTSAQKNPTAFYLCASSQPGSYGYTFGSGTRLTVV.

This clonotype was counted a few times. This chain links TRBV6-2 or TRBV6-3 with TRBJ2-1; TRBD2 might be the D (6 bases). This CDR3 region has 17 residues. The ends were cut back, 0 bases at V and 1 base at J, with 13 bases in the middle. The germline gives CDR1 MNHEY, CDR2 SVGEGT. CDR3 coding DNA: TGTGCCAGCAGTTACTCCCCACTAGCCCGTTCCTACAATGAGCAGTTCTTC. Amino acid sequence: CASSYSPLARSYNEQFF.

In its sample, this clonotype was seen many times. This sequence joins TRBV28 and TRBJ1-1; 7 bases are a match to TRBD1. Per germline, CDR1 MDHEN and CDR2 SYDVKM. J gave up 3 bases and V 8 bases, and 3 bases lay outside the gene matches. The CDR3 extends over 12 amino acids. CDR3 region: CASGQGDTEAFF. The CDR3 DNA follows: TGTGCCAGCGGGCAGGGGGACACTGAAGCTTTCTTT. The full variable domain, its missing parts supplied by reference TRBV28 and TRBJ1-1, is DVKVTQSSRYLVKRTGEKVFLECVQDMDHENMFWYRQDPGLGLRLIYFSYDVKMKEKGDIPEGYSVSREKKERFSLILESASTNQTSMYLCASGQGDTEAFFGQGTRLTVV.

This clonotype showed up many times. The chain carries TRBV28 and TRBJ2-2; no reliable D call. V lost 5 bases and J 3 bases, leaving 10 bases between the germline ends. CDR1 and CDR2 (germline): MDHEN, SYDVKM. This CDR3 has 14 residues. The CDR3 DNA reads TGTGCCAGCAGTGGGGTCCCGGACACCGGGGAGCTGTTTTTT. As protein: CASSGVPDTGELFF.

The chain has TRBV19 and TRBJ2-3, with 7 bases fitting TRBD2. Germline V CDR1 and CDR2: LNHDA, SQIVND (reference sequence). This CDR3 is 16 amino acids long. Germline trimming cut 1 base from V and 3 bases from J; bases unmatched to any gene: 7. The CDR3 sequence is CASSIGPAGVTDTQYF. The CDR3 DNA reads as TGTGCCAGTAGTATAGGCCCCGCGGGAGTAACAGATACGCAGTATTTT.

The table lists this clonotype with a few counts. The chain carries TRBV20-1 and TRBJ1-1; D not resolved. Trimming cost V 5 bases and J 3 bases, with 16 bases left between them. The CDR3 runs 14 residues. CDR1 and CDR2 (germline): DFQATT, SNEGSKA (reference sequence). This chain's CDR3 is CSAGKIWRDTEAFF. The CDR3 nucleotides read TGCAGTGCTGGTAAGATATGGCGGGACACTGAAGCTTTCTTT.

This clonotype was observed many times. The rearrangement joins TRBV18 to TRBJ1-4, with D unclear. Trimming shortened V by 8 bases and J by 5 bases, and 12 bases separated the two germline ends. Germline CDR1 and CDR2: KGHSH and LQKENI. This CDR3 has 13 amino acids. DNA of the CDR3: TGTGCCAGCCAAACGGGGAGGAATGAAAAACTGTTTTTT. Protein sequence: CASQTGRNEKLFF.

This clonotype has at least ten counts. The CDR3 DNA is TGTGCCAGCAGTAGAGGACCGATTGATTACAATGAGCAGTTCTTC. This translates into CASSRGPIDYNEQFF. This chain joins TRBV28 and TRBJ2-1; D is unresolved. The V end lost 5 bases, the J end lost 4 bases, and 15 bases lay between the germline ends. In germline, CDR1 is MDHEN, CDR2 SYDVKM. The CDR3 spans 15 residues.

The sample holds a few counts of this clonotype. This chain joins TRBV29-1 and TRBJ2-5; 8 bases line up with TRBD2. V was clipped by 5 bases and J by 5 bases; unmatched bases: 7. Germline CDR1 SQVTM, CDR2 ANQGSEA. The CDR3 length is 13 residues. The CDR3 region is CSVNREGGETQYF. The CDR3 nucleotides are TGCAGCGTTAATCGGGAGGGGGGTGAGACCCAGTACTTC. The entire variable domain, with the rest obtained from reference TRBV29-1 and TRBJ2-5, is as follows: SAVISQKPSRDICQRGTSLTIQCQVDSQVTMMFWYRQQPGQSLTLIATANQGSEATYESGFVIDKFPISRPNLTFSTLTVSNMSPEDSSIYLCSVNREGGETQYFGPGTRLLVL.

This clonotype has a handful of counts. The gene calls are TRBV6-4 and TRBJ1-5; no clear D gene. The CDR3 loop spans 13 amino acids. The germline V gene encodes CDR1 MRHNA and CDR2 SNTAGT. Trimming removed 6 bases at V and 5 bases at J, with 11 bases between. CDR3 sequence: CASRGDWDQPQHF. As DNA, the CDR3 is TGTGCCAGCAGGGGAGACTGGGATCAGCCCCAGCATTTT.

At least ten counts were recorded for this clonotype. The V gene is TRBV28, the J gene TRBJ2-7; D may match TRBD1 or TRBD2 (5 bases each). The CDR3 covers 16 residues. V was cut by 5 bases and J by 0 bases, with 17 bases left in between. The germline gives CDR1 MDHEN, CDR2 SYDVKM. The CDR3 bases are TGTGCCAGCAGTCCCGCTCTGGGGGTACGCTCCTACGAGCAGTACTTC. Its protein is CASSPALGVRSYEQYF.

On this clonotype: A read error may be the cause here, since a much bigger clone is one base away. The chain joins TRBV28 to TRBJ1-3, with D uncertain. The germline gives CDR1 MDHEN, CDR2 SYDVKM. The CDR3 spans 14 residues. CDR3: CASSLWGTGSTIYF. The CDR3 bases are TGTGCCAGCAGTTTGTGGGGAACTGGAAGCACCATATATTTT.

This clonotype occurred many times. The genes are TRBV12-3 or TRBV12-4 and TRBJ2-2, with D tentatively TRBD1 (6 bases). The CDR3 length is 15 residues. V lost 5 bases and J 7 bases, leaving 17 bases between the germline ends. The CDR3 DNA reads TGTGCCAGCAGTGAGGGGACGAGGGGGAACGGGGAGCTGTTTTTT. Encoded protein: CASSEGTRGNGELFF.

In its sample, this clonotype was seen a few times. The CDR3 protein is CAWIDGQYYNEQFF. The CDR3 DNA reads TGTGCCTGGATCGACGGTCAATACTACAATGAGCAGTTCTTC. The chain recombines TRBV30 with TRBJ2-1; D remains unclear. V was clipped by 4 bases and J by 3 bases, with 13 bases between them. CDR1 GTSNPN and CDR2 SVGIG come from the germline V gene (reference sequence). This CDR3 comprises 14 residues.

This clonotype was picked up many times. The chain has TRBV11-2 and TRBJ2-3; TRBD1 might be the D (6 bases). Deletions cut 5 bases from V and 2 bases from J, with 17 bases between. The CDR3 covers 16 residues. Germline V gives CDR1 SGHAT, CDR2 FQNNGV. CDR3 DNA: TGTGCCAGCAGCCGACAGGAGTTTGGGGTCACAGATACGCAGTATTTT. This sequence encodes CASSRQEFGVTDTQYF.

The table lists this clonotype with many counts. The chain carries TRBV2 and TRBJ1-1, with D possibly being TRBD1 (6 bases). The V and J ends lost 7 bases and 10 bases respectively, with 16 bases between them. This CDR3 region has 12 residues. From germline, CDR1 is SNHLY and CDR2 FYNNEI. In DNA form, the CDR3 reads TGTGCCAGCACGAGGGACACCTACGGAGCTTTCTTT. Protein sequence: CASTRDTYGAFF. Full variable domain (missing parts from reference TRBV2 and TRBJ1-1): EPEVTQTPSHQVTQMGQEVILRCVPISNHLYFYWYRQILGQKVEFLVSFYNNEISEKSEIFDDQFSVERPDGSNFTLKIRSTKLEDSAMYFCASTRDTYGAFFGQGTRLTVV.

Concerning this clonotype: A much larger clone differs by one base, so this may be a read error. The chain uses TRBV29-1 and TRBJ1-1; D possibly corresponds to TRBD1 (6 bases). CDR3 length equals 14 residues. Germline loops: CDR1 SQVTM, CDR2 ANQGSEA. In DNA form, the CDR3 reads TGCGGCGTTGCCCCACCGGGACAAACCACTGAAGCTTTCTTT. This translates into CGVAPPGQTTEAFF.

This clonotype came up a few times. CDR3 coding DNA: TGTGCCAGCAACAGGGATGACTATGGCTACACCTTC. Amino acids: CASNRDDYGYTF. This chain joins TRBV2 and TRBJ1-2; maybe TRBD1 (6 bases). Germline CDR1 and CDR2: SNHLY and FYNNEI. The V gene lost 7 bases and the J gene lost 3 bases, with 9 bases spanning the gap. The CDR3 sequence is 12 residues long.